This T cell receptor beta chain was found in a study of cytomegalovirus exposure and HLA in healthy donors. PCR employed 60 Vbeta and 13 Jbeta primers. Profiled with immunoSEQ multiplex PCR; TCRdb holds only in-frame clones, not every one. Here the sample spans about 190,000 clones, roughly 70% being singletons. This CDR3 contains 14 residues. V was trimmed by 4 bases and J by 3 bases, leaving 13 bases between them. Germline V lookup: CDR1 SGHRS, CDR2 YFSETQ. The study, taken as a whole, reports: According to reports, the classifier identified cytomegalovirus status with high specificity and sensitivity. According to a later analysis, most TCR beta chains associated with CMV appeared HLA-restricted.

This clone was recorded only once. As yet, its antigen is unknown. The gene calls are TRBV5-1 and TRBJ1-1; possibly TRBD1 for D (6 bases). The TCR comes from a woman younger than 45 in good health and CMV-seronegative. Sequencing input: PBMCs. For the CDR3, the DNA is TGCGCCAGCAGCCCCGGACAGCTAGACACTGAAGCTTTCTTT. Protein: CASSPGQLDTEAFF.